Listed below are T cell receptor beta chains from one sample, sequenced in a study of Ad26.COV2.S vaccination and SARS-CoV-2 variants. Libraries were prepared by immunoSEQ multiplex PCR; TCRdb keeps only in-frame clonotypes and omits some of them. Of about 280,000 clones listed, around 87% were seen once; the top ten hold around 3.5%. Sequenced here: peripheral blood, sampled in a trial of Ad26.COV2.S vaccine versus placebo. These receptors all stem from a person aged 18-65 years who received the Ad26.COV2.S COVID-19 vaccine or a placebo. CDR3s include the opening cysteine and the closing phenylalanine or tryptophan. Each record gives: J gene, clone size, CDR3 length, D gene, V gene, CDR3 protein, CDR3 DNA. The D gene is left open where the match is weak. Clone size is shown for a subset of rows, as once, few, many or a class of expanded clone.

J: TRBJ2-7
size: -
length: 16
D: -
V: TRBV7-9
CDR3: CASSSTTPGTPYEQYF
DNA: TGTGCCAGCAGCTCGACGACACCCGGGACGCCCTACGAGCAGTACTTC

J: TRBJ2-7
size: -
length: 18
D: TRBD2
V: TRBV11-2
CDR3: CASSLGRGISGRRNEQYF
DNA: TGTGCCAGCAGCTTAGGGAGGGGGATTAGCGGGAGAAGGAACGAGCAGTACTTC

J: TRBJ2-2
size: once
length: 15
D: -
V: TRBV9
CDR3: CASSVGWGEPGELFF
DNA: TGTGCCAGCAGCGTAGGTTGGGGGGAGCCCGGGGAGCTGTTTTTT

J: TRBJ2-7
size: -
length: 17
D: -
V: TRBV12-5
CDR3: CASGLELGQGLFYEQYF
DNA: TGTGCTAGTGGTTTGGAATTAGGACAGGGACTATTCTACGAGCAGTACTTC

J: TRBJ2-5
size: -
length: 16
D: -
V: TRBV19
CDR3: CASSMDTGMYQETQYF
DNA: TGTGCCAGTAGTATGGATACAGGGATGTACCAAGAGACCCAGTACTTC

J: TRBJ1-6
size: -
length: 13
D: -
V: TRBV10-2
CDR3: CASRDNYNSPLHF
DNA: TGCGCCAGCCGGGACAACTATAATTCACCCCTCCACTTT

J: TRBJ1-4
size: once
length: 14
D: -
V: TRBV4-3
CDR3: CASSPGQRAEKLFF
DNA: TGCGCCAGCAGCCCCGGACAAAGGGCGGAAAAACTGTTTTTT

J: TRBJ1-2
size: -
length: 14
D: -
V: TRBV19
CDR3: CASSNTGTRYGYTF
DNA: TGTGCCAGTAGTAACACCGGGACACGGTATGGCTACACCTTC

J: TRBJ1-2
size: -
length: 15
D: -
V: TRBV19
CDR3: CASSPDSHLNYGYTF
DNA: TGTGCCAGTAGTCCCGACAGCCACCTTAACTATGGCTACACCTTC

J: TRBJ2-7
size: -
length: 13
D: -
V: TRBV5-1
CDR3: CASGSPTSYEQYF
DNA: TGCGCCAGCGGGTCCCCTACCTCCTACGAGCAGTACTTC

J: TRBJ2-7
size: -
length: 17
D: TRBD2
V: TRBV6-6
CDR3: CASSRTLSGGRSYEQYF
DNA: TGTGCCAGCAGTCGTACCTTAAGCGGGGGCCGCTCCTACGAGCAGTACTTC

J: TRBJ1-2
size: few
length: 17
D: TRBD1
V: TRBV27
CDR3: CASSLTYFTGASYGYTF
DNA: TGTGCCAGCAGTCTCACCTATTTTACAGGGGCGTCCTATGGCTACACCTTC

J: TRBJ2-7
size: -
length: 15
D: -
V: TRBV7-2
CDR3: CASSSAEGLPYEQYF
DNA: TGTGCCAGCAGCTCGGCGGAGGGGCTCCCCTACGAGCAGTACTTC

J: TRBJ1-2
size: -
length: 14
D: -
V: TRBV3-1/TRBV3-2
CDR3: CASSHSVISYGYTF
DNA: TGTGCCAGCAGCCATTCCGTTATATCCTATGGCTACACCTTC

J: TRBJ1-4
size: -
length: 15
D: TRBD1
V: TRBV4-3
CDR3: CASSPGTGANEKLFF
DNA: TGCGCCAGCAGCCCGGGGACAGGGGCTAATGAAAAACTGTTTTTT

J: TRBJ2-1
size: -
length: 13
D: -
V: TRBV24-1
CDR3: CATDTSSYNEQFF
DNA: TGTGCCACCGATACTAGCTCCTACAATGAGCAGTTCTTC

J: TRBJ1-1
size: -
length: 15
D: -
V: TRBV5-1
CDR3: CASSLGQTSYTEAFF
DNA: TGCGCCAGCAGCTTGGGGCAGACGAGTTACACTGAAGCTTTCTTT

J: TRBJ1-2
size: few
length: 15
D: -
V: TRBV4-3
CDR3: CASSQGGGGNYGYTF
DNA: TGCGCCAGCAGCCAAGGCGGGGGGGGAAACTATGGCTACACCTTC

J: TRBJ2-7
size: -
length: 15
D: -
V: TRBV28
CDR3: CASRGISVVIYEQYF
DNA: TGTGCCAGCAGGGGCATTAGCGTCGTCATATACGAGCAGTACTTC

J: TRBJ2-1
size: -
length: 12
D: TRBD2
V: TRBV5-4
CDR3: CASSLAGGEQFF
DNA: TGTGCCAGCAGCTTAGCGGGAGGTGAGCAGTTCTTC

J: TRBJ2-1
size: -
length: 13
D: -
V: TRBV12-3/TRBV12-4
CDR3: CASSPTRYNEQFF
DNA: TGTGCCAGCAGCCCAACGCGTTACAATGAGCAGTTCTTC

J: TRBJ2-7
size: -
length: 12
D: -
V: TRBV6-5
CDR3: CASENPGYEQYF
DNA: TGTGCCAGCGAAAACCCAGGCTACGAGCAGTACTTC

J: TRBJ1-5
size: few
length: 14
D: TRBD1
V: TRBV7-9
CDR3: CASSSGQLNQPQHF
DNA: TGTGCCAGCAGCTCGGGACAGCTCAATCAGCCCCAGCATTTT

J: TRBJ1-2
size: -
length: 15
D: TRBD1
V: TRBV3-1/TRBV3-2
CDR3: CASSQIFVGQEGYTF
DNA: TGTGCCAGCAGCCAAATATTCGTGGGACAGGAAGGCTACACCTTC

J: TRBJ1-4
size: once
length: 14
D: -
V: TRBV19
CDR3: CASSIWDRGEKLFF
DNA: TGTGCCAGTAGTATTTGGGATCGGGGTGAAAAACTGTTTTTT

J: TRBJ2-1
size: -
length: 16
D: TRBD1
V: TRBV4-3
CDR3: CASSQSPGTVNNEQFF
DNA: TGCGCCAGCAGCCAATCGCCCGGGACAGTGAACAATGAGCAGTTCTTC